The rows below give T cell receptor beta chains drawn from one sample of a study of OX40 agonist ivuxolimab in advanced cancers. Assay used: immunoSEQ multiplex PCR; TCRdb lists only in-frame clones, some missing. The data contain tens of thousands of clones, about 90% of them singletons. This material consisted of CD4+ or CD8+ T cells sorted from blood, taken in a trial of the OX40 agonist ivuxolimab. The receptors come from an adult with an advanced solid tumor such as melanoma, head and neck, liver or kidney cancer. Each CDR3 is given with its conserved first and last residue. The D gene is left open where the match is weak.

D gene: TRBD2; V gene: TRBV11-2; J gene: TRBJ2-3; CDR3 protein: CASSLLGASGNTDTQYF; CDR3 DNA: TGTGCCAGCAGCTTACTGGGGGCTAGCGGGAACACAGATACGCAGTATTTT
D gene: NA; V gene: TRBV18; J gene: TRBJ1-1; CDR3 protein: CASSPGADTEAFF; CDR3 DNA: TGTGCCAGCTCTCCCGGGGCCGACACTGAAGCTTTCTTT
D gene: NA; V gene: TRBV30; J gene: TRBJ2-5; CDR3 protein: CAWSFSGVETQYF; CDR3 DNA: TGTGCCTGGAGTTTTTCGGGGGTAGAGACCCAGTACTTC
D gene: TRBD2; V gene: TRBV10-3; J gene: TRBJ2-2; CDR3 protein: CAIGAGEVTGELFF; CDR3 DNA: TGTGCCATCGGAGCGGGAGAGGTTACCGGGGAGCTGTTTTTT
D gene: NA; V gene: TRBV5-6; J gene: TRBJ2-7; CDR3 protein: CASSLRQSYEQYF; CDR3 DNA: TGTGCCAGCAGCTTACGACAGTCCTACGAGCAGTACTTC
D gene: TRBD2; V gene: TRBV2; J gene: TRBJ2-5; CDR3 protein: CASSQGLAGVDETQYF; CDR3 DNA: TGTGCCAGCAGTCAGGGACTAGCGGGGGTGGATGAGACCCAGTACTTC
D gene: NA; V gene: TRBV7-9; J gene: TRBJ2-7; CDR3 protein: CASGSSYEQYF; CDR3 DNA: TGTGCCAGCGGGAGCTCCTACGAGCAGTACTTC
D gene: NA; V gene: TRBV7-6; J gene: TRBJ2-2; CDR3 protein: CASSLGPTGELFF; CDR3 DNA: TGTGCCAGCAGCTTAGGGCCTACCGGGGAGCTGTTTTTT
D gene: NA; V gene: TRBV9; J gene: TRBJ2-1; CDR3 protein: CASSVGRGPYNEQFF; CDR3 DNA: TGTGCCAGCAGCGTAGGTCGGGGGCCCTACAATGAGCAGTTCTTC
D gene: TRBD2; V gene: TRBV7-3; J gene: TRBJ2-3; CDR3 protein: CASSSLGTSGGVDTQYF; CDR3 DNA: TGTGCCAGCAGCTCCCTAGGGACTAGCGGGGGGGTAGATACGCAGTATTTT
D gene: TRBD1; V gene: TRBV6-1; J gene: TRBJ1-6; CDR3 protein: CASSEYDRGSSPLHF; CDR3 DNA: TGTGCCAGCAGTGAATATGACAGGGGAAGTTCACCCCTCCACTTT